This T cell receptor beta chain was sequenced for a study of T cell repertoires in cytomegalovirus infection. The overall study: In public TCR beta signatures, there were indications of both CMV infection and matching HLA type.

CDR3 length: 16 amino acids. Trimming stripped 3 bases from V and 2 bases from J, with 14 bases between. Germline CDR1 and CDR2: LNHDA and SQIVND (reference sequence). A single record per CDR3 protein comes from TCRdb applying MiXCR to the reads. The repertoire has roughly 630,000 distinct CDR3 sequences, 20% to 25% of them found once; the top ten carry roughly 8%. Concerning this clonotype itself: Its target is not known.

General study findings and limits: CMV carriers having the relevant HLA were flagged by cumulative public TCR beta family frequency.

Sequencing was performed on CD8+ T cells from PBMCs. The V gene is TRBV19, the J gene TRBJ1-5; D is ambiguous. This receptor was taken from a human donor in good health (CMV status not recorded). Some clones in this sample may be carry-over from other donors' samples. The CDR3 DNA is TGTGCCAGTAGTATTTGGTGGGTTTCTGGCAATCAGCCCCAGCATTTT. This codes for CASSIWWVSGNQPQHF.